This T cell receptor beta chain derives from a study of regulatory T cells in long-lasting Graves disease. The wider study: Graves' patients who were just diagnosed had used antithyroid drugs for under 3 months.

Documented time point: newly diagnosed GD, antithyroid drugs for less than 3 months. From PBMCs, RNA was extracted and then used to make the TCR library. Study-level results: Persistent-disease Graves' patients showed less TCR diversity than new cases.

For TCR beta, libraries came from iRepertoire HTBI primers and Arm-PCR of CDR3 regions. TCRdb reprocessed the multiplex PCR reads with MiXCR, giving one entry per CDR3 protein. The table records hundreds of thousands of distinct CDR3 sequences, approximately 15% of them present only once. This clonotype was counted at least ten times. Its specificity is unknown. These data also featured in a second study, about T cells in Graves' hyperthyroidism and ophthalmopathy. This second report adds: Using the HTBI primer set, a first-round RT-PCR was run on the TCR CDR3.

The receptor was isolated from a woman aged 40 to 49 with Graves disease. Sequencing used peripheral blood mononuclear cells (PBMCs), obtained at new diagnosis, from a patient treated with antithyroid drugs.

The CDR3 spells CASSSIVGGETQYF. The DNA for the CDR3 is TGTGCCAGCAGCTCTATCGTCGGGGGGGAGACCCAGTACTTC. V and J are TRBV2 and TRBJ2-5, with TRBD2 matching 7 bases. J lost 5 bases, V lost 6 bases, and 9 bases had no gene match. Germline V gives CDR1 SNHLY, CDR2 FYNNEI. This CDR3 has 14 residues.